This passage covers 24 T cell receptor beta chains from one sample sequenced in a study of low-dose radiotherapy and immunotherapy resistance in tumors. Alpha and beta chains were covered, as first-strand cDNA relied on TRAV- and TRBV-specific primers. TCRs underwent 20 PCR cycles of amplification with a constant-region primer and V-primer adapter. MiXCR, applied by TCRdb to the reads, yields one record per CDR3 protein. The table shows around 60,000 distinct CDR3 sequences, with under 30% occurring only once. Time point described: after trial treatment. This sample's treatment: LDRT plus nivolumab, ipilimumab, low-dose cyclophosphamide and aspirin (RACIN trial). The sample was PBMCs, taken after low-dose radiotherapy plus immunotherapy. The source of these receptors is a male donor with prostate cancer.

This clonotype was seen ten or more times. The V and J genes are TRBV19 and TRBJ2-7; 8 positions match TRBD1. After removal of 5 bases from V and 2 bases from J, the junction contained 8 bases not matched to a gene. Germline lookup yields CDR1 LNHDA and CDR2 SQIVND (reference sequence). This CDR3 has 15 residues. Written as DNA, the CDR3 is TGTGCCAGTAGTGATAAGGGACAGGCAACCTACGAGCAGTACTTC. This codes for CASSDKGQATYEQYF. Supplemented by reference TRBV19 and TRBJ2-7, the full variable domain reads DGGITQSPKYLFRKEGQNVTLSCEQNLNHDAMYWYRQDPGQGLRLIYYSQIVNDFQKGDIAEGYSVSREKKESFPLTVTSAQKNPTAFYLCASSDKGQATYEQYFGPGTRLTVT.

This clonotype has a count of ten or more. This chain joins TRBV3-1 and TRBJ2-3; possibly TRBD2 for D (7 bases). The CDR3 is 16 residues long. The germline CDR1 and CDR2 sequences are LGHDT and YNNKEL (reference sequence). V was shortened by 4 bases and J by 4 bases, with 18 bases between the two germline ends. The CDR3: CASSLRTGGGPDTQYF. In DNA form, the CDR3 reads TGTGCCAGCAGCCTTCGGACGGGGGGCGGCCCAGATACGCAGTATTTT.

This clonotype was observed at least ten times. The V gene is TRBV20-1, the J gene TRBJ2-5; either TRBD1 or TRBD2 may fit D (6 bases each). Germline CDR1 is DFQATT and CDR2 is SNEGSKA (reference sequence). V lost 4 bases, J lost 2 bases, and 17 bases lay in between. The length of the CDR3 is 15 residues. The CDR3 bases are TGCAGTGCTACGAGGGGGACTGGGCTTCAAGAGACCCAGTACTTC. This sequence encodes CSATRGTGLQETQYF.

In its sample, this clonotype was seen a few times. The chain's CDR3 is CASSPQRGQSYEQYF. For the CDR3, the DNA is TGTGCCAGCAGCCCTCAGAGGGGGCAGTCCTACGAGCAGTACTTC. The chain uses TRBV3-1 and TRBJ2-7; 7 bases line up with TRBD1. The J segment lost 1 base and the V segment lost 4 bases, leaving 7 bases of the junction unmatched. Germline V CDR1 and CDR2: LGHDT, YNNKEL (reference sequence). The CDR3 sequence is 15 residues long.

About this clonotype itself: Given a far larger clone just one base away, this is likely a sequencing read error. The CDR3 spells CASSRQVRETQFF. The CDR3 region has the DNA TGTGCCAGCAGCCGACAGGTGCGGGAGACCCAGTTCTTC. J is TRBJ2-1 and V is TRBV7-2; D is perhaps TRBD2 (7 bases). The CDR3 covers 13 residues. CDR1 SGHTA and CDR2 FQGNSA come from the germline V gene. V was cut by 5 bases and J by 13 bases, with 18 bases left in between.

This clonotype has ten or more counts. This chain joins TRBV6-2 or TRBV6-3 and TRBJ2-7; possible D gene TRBD2, 6 bases. The CDR3 length is 14 residues. The germline V gene has CDR1 MNHEY and CDR2 SVGEGT. V lost 7 bases to trimming and J lost 6 bases, with 19 bases between them. CDR3 nucleotides: TGTGCCAGCAAGACGAACCAGGGAGGATTCGAGCAGTACTTC. Residues: CASKTNQGGFEQYF.

This clonotype has only a few counts. The DNA for the CDR3 is TGCGCCAGCAGCCTAGGGACAGGGGTTCAGCCCCAGCATTTT. It is translated as CASSLGTGVQPQHF. The J gene is TRBJ1-5, the V gene TRBV4-1; 10 positions match TRBD1. Germline V lookup: CDR1 MGHRA, CDR2 YSYEKL. V lost 4 bases and J lost 6; bases outside the gene matches: 3. This CDR3 comprises 14 residues.

This clonotype showed up many times. The chain carries TRBV29-1 and TRBJ2-1; TRBD2 matches at 10 bases. V shed 6 bases and J 0 bases; nucleotides not matched to a gene: 11. The CDR3 extends over 17 amino acids. The germline V gene has CDR1 SQVTM and CDR2 ANQGSEA. CDR3 DNA: TGCAGCGTCTTCACTACTAGCGGGGACAGCTCCTACAATGAGCAGTTCTTC. Encoded protein: CSVFTTSGDSSYNEQFF.

A note on this clonotype: At one end, the junction sequence differs from germline, possibly due to a read error. The rearrangement joins TRBV5-1 to TRBJ2-2; D remains unclear. The germline V gene has CDR1 SGHRS and CDR2 YFSETQ. CDR3 length: 15 residues. The CDR3 loop is CASSRDISNTGELFF. CDR3 DNA: TGTGCCAGCAGCAGAGACATATCGAACACCGGGGAGCTGTTTTTT.

For this clonotype: This CDR3 fails to terminate in the conserved phenylalanine or tryptophan, so it likely reflects a read error. The rearrangement joins TRBV19 to TRBJ2-5, with D possibly matching TRBD1 (5 bases). Germline CDR1 LNHDA, CDR2 SQIVND (reference sequence). CDR3 length: 14 amino acids. Trimming pared 0 bases from V and 2 bases from J, leaving 7 bases between. This CDR3 reads CASSIDDSQETQYL. The CDR3, as DNA: TGTGCCAGTAGTATAGACGACAGTCAAGAGACCCAGTACTTG.

In this sample, this clonotype turned up many times. The gene calls are TRBV11-1 and TRBJ2-1; 8 bases line up with TRBD1. Germline loops: CDR1 SGHAT, CDR2 FQDESV (reference sequence). This CDR3 comprises 15 residues. Trimming cost V 1 base and J 8 bases; bases outside gene matches: 7. In DNA form, the CDR3 reads TGTGCCAGCAGCTTAGGCCAGGGGGCGTGGTATGAGCAGTTCTTC. Translation gives CASSLGQGAWYEQFF.

There are many counts of this clonotype. The junction differs from germline at one of its ends, possibly a read error. Written as DNA, the CDR3 is TGTGCCAGCAGTCCCACTCAACCACGTCTCTTTTGGATCTTC. Translation gives CASSPTQPRLFWIF. The chain couples TRBV6-2 or TRBV6-3 to TRBJ2-1; D gene uncertain. Germline V lookup: CDR1 MNHEY, CDR2 SVGEGT. The CDR3 loop spans 14 amino acids.

This clonotype was picked up many times. V usage is TRBV2 and J usage is TRBJ2-4; 7 bases are a match to TRBD1. Unmatched junction bases numbered 9, after V lost 4 bases and J lost 9 bases. CDR3 size: 14 residues. CDR1 and CDR2 (germline): SNHLY, FYNNEI. CDR3 nucleotide sequence: TGTGCCAGCAGTGCCGGGACAGAGTTTGGCATTCAGTACTTC. Amino acids: CASSAGTEFGIQYF.

The chain is built from TRBV6-6 and TRBJ2-5; D is possibly TRBD1 or TRBD2 (6 bases each). The CDR3 is 15 amino acids. In germline, CDR1 is MNHNY, CDR2 SVGAGI (reference sequence). V lost 0 bases and J 5 bases, leaving 13 bases between the germline ends. The CDR3 nucleotides read TGTGCCAGCAGTTACTCAGGGGGGACGCACGAGACCCAGTACTTC. Translating it yields CASSYSGGTHETQYF.

In its sample, this clonotype was seen many times. The chain is built from TRBV6-2 or TRBV6-3 and TRBJ1-2; D not certain. This CDR3 region has 15 residues. Germline V gene lookup returns CDR1 MNHEY and CDR2 SVGEGT. Trimming cost V 3 bases and J 0 bases, with 11 bases left between them. CDR3 sequence (DNA): TGTGCCAGCAGTTATTTGGCTTCTACTAACTATGGCTACACCTTC. It is translated as CASSYLASTNYGYTF.

This clonotype was seen many times. V usage is TRBV12-3 or TRBV12-4 and J usage is TRBJ2-3; 8 nucleotides line up with TRBD2. Unmatched junction bases numbered 9, after V lost 4 bases and J lost 6 bases. The CDR3 has 15 residues. CDR3 in DNA: TGTGCCAGCAGTTCGTGGGTAGCGGGGACCGATACGCAGTATTTT. Translation: CASSSWVAGTDTQYF.

This clonotype was seen ten or more times. CDR3 bases: TGCGCCAGCAGCCAAGATCTTAAGGGGGAACTCGGTGGCTACACCTTC. It encodes CASSQDLKGELGGYTF. The chain uses TRBV4-3 and TRBJ1-2; maybe TRBD1 (6 bases). The CDR3 covers 16 residues. V was clipped by 0 bases and J by 7 bases, with 18 bases between them. Per the germline V gene, CDR1 is LGHNA and CDR2 is YSLEER.

This clonotype was seen at least ten times. The J gene is TRBJ1-5, the V gene TRBV7-2; D not resolved. V was cut by 5 bases and J by 1 base, with 12 bases left in between. This CDR3 is 15 amino acids long. CDR1 and CDR2 from the germline V gene are SGHTA and FQGNSA. As DNA, the CDR3 is TGTGCCAGCAGCCTGGAGAACTTAAGCAATCAGCCCCAGCATTTT. Translating it yields CASSLENLSNQPQHF.

This clonotype was recorded once. A read error is likely here: a far larger clone is one base away. This rearrangement joins TRBV15 to TRBJ2-7; D remains ambiguous. V was pared by 3 bases and J by 7 bases, with 13 bases between. The germline V gene encodes CDR1 LNHNV and CDR2 YYDKDF (reference sequence). The CDR3 contains 13 residues. The CDR3 reads CATSSANYNEQYF. The DNA for the CDR3 is TGTGCCACCAGCAGCGCAAATTACAATGAGCAGTACTTC.

This clonotype was seen at least ten times. CDR3 nucleotides: TGTGCCTGGCAGAGGGGAGGGAGGGAGCATTCACCCCTCCACTTT. Amino acids: CAWQRGGREHSPLHF. This chain links TRBV30 with TRBJ1-6, with D tentatively TRBD1 (5 bases). Trimming removed 5 bases from V and 8 bases from J, with 19 bases in between. The germline V gene encodes CDR1 GTSNPN and CDR2 SVGIG (reference sequence). The CDR3 contains 15 residues.

This clonotype was picked up many times. The rearrangement joins TRBV6-2 or TRBV6-3 to TRBJ2-5; 7 bases are a match to TRBD2. The trim removed 5 bases at V and 5 bases at J, leaving 11 bases unmatched. Germline V CDR1 and CDR2: MNHEY, SVGEGT. This CDR3 comprises 15 residues. The CDR3 spells CASSPAGAGWETQYF. CDR3 in DNA: TGTGCCAGCAGTCCCGCGGGAGCGGGGTGGGAGACCCAGTACTTC.

This clonotype was seen many times. V gene TRBV6-2 or TRBV6-3 combines with J gene TRBJ1-1, with D unresolved. In germline, CDR1 is MNHEY, CDR2 SVGEGT. V lost 8 bases and J 11 bases, leaving 18 bases between the germline ends. The CDR3 contains 12 residues. CDR3 bases: TGTGCCAGCGGTCGACAAGCCAGAGGGGCTTTCTTT. Its protein product is CASGRQARGAFF.

In its sample, this clonotype was seen many times. CDR3 region: CASSVTSGVSEQYF. The CDR3 DNA reads as TGTGCCAGCAGCGTGACTAGCGGGGTTTCCGAGCAGTACTTC. The V and J genes are TRBV21-1 and TRBJ2-7; the DNA was not used to check the table's D call, TRBD2. TRBV21-1 is shown as a pseudogene. The CDR3 extends over 14 amino acids.

To note about this clonotype: Because the CDR3's place on the DNA is in doubt, the DNA is left out and the CDR3 is given as listed by TCRdb. The CDR3 loop reads CASSLAFFSAGEHRGAVFF. The V gene is TRBV5-4, the J gene TRBJ2-2; the D segment call TRBD2 is taken from the table without a DNA check. The CDR3 has 19 residues if both end residues are counted. Germline lookup yields CDR1 SGHNT and CDR2 YYREEE (reference sequence).